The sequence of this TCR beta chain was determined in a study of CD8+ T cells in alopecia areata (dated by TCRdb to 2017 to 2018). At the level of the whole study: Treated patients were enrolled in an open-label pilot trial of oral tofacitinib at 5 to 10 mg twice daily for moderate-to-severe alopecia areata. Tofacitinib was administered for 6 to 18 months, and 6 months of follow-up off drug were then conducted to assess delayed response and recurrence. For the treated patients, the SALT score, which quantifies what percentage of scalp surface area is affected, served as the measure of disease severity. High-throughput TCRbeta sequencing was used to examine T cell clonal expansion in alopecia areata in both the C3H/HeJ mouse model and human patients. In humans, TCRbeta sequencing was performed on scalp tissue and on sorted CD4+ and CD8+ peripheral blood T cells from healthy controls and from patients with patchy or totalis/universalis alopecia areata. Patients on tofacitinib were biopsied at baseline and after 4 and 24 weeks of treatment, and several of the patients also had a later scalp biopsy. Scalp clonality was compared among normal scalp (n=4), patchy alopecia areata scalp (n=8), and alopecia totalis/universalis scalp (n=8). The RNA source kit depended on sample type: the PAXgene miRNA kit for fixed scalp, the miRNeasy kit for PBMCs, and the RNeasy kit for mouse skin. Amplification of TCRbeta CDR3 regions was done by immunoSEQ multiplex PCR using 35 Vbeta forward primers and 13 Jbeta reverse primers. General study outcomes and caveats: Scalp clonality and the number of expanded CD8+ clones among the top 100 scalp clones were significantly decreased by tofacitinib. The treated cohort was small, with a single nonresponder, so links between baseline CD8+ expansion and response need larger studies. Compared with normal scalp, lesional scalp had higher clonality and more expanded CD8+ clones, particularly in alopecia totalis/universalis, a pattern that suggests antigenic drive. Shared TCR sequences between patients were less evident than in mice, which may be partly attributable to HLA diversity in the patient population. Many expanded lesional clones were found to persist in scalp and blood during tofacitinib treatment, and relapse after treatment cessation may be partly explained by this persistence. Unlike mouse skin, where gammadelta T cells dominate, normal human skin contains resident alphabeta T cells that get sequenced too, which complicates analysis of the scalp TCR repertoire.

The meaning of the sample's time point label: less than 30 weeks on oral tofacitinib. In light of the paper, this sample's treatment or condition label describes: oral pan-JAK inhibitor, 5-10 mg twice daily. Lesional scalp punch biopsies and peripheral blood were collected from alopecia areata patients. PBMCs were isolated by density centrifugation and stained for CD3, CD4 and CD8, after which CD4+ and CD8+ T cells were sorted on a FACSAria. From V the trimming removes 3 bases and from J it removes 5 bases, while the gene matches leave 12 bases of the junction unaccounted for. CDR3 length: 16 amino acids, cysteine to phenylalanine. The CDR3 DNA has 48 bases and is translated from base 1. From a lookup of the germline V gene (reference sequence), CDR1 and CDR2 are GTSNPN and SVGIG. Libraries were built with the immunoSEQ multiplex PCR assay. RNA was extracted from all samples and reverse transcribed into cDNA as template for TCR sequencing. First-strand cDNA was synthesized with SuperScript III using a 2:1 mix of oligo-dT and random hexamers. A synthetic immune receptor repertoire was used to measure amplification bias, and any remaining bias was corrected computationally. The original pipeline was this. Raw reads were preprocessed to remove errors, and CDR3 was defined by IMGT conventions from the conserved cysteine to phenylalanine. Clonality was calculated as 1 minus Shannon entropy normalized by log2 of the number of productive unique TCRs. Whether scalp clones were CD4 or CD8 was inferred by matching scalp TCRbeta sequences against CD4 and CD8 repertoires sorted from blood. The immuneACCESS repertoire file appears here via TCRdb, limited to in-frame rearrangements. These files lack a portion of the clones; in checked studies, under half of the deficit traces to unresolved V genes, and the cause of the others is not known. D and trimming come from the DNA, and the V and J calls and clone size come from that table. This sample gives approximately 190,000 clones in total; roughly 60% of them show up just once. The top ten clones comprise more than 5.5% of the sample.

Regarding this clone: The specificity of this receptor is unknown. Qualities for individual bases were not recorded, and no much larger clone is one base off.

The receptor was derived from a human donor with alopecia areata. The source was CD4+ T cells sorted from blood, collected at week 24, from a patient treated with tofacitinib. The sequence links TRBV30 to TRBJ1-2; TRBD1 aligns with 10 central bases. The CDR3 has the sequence CAWRGTGVARLYGYTF. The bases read TGTGCCTGGAGGGGGACAGGGGTTGCCAGGCTTTATGGCTACACCTTC.